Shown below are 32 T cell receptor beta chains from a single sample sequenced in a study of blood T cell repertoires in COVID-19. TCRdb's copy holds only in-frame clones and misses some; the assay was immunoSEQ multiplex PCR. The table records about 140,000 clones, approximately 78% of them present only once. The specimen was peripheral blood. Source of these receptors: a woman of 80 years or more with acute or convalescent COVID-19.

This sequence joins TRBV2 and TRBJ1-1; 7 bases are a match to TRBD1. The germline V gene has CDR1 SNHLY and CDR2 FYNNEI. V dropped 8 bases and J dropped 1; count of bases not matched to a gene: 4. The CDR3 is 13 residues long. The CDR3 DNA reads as TGTGCCAGCGAACGACAGGGGAACACTGAAGCTTTCTTT. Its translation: CASERQGNTEAFF. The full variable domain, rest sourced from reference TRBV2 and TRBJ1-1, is EPEVTQTPSHQVTQMGQEVILRCVPISNHLYFYWYRQILGQKVEFLVSFYNNEISEKSEIFDDQFSVERPDGSNFTLKIRSTKLEDSAMYFCASERQGNTEAFFGQGTRLTVV.

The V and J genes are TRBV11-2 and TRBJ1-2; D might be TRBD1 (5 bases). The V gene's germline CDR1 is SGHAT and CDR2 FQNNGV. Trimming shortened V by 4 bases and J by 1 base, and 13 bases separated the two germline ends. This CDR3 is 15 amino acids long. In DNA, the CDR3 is TGTGCCAGCAGCTCTTGGGGCAGAAGTAACTATGGCTACACCTTC. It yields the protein CASSSWGRSNYGYTF.

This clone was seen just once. This chain's CDR3 is CASSLQGAPYEQYF. The DNA of the CDR3 is TGTGCCAGCAGTCTCCAGGGGGCCCCCTACGAGCAGTACTTC. The chain is built from TRBV28 and TRBJ2-7; 8 bases match TRBD1. Germline V CDR1 and CDR2: MDHEN, SYDVKM. The CDR3 is 14 amino acids. The trim removed 5 bases at V and 2 bases at J, leaving 5 bases unmatched.

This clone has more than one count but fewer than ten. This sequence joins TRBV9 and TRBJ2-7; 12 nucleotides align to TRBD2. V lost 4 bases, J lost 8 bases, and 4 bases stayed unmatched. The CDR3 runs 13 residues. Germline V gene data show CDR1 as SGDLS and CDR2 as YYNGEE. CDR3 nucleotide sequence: TGTGCCAGCAGCCGTACTAGCGGGGGGCAGCAGTACTTC. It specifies CASSRTSGGQQYF.

The CDR3 here is CASSTYRVRNSPLHF. The CDR3 DNA reads TGTGCCAGCAGCACCTACAGGGTCAGGAATTCACCCCTCCACTTT. The V and J genes are TRBV11-2 and TRBJ1-6, with a possible D match to TRBD1 (6 bases). The CDR3 runs to 15 residues. Trimming left V 5 bases short and J 7 bases short, with 15 bases between. Germline V CDR1 and CDR2: SGHAT, FQNNGV.

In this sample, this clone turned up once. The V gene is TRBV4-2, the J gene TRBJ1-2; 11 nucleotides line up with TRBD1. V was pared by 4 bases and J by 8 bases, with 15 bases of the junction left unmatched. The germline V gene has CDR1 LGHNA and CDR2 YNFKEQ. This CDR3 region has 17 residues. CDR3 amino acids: CASSPDRGRIKSSGYTF. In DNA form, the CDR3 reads TGTGCCAGCAGCCCGGACAGGGGGCGAATTAAATCGTCCGGCTACACCTTC.

The CDR3 here is CASSADPGNQPQHF. The CDR3 nucleotides are TGTGCCAGCAGTGCTGATCCAGGGAATCAGCCCCAGCATTTT. The rearrangement links TRBV2 to TRBJ1-5; D possibly corresponds to TRBD1 (5 bases). CDR3 length: 14 residues. The V end lost 4 bases, the J end lost 4 bases, and 11 bases lay between the germline ends. From germline, CDR1 is SNHLY and CDR2 FYNNEI. Based on the CDR3 plus reference TRBV2 and TRBJ1-5, the full variable domain is EPEVTQTPSHQVTQMGQEVILRCVPISNHLYFYWYRQILGQKVEFLVSFYNNEISEKSEIFDDQFSVERPDGSNFTLKIRSTKLEDSAMYFCASSADPGNQPQHFGDGTRLSIL.

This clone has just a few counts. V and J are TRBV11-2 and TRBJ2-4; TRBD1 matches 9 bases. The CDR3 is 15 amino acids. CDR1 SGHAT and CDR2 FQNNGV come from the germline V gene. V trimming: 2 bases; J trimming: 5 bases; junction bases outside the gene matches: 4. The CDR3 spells CASSLRWTGENIQYF. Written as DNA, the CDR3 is TGTGCCAGCAGCTTAAGGTGGACAGGGGAAAACATTCAGTACTTC.

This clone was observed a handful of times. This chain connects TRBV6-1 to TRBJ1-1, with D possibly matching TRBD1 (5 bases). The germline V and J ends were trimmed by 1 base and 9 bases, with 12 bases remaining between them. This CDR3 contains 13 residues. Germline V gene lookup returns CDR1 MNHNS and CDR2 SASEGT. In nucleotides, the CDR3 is TGTGCCAGCAGTGAAGTGGGGAGGGGCCAAGCTTTCTTT. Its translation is CASSEVGRGQAFF.

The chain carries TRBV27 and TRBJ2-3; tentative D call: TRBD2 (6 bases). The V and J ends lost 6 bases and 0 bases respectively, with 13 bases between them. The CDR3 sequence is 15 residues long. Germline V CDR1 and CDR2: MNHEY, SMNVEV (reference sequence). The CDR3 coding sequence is TGTGCCAGCAGGGTAAGACGGGAGAGCACAGATACGCAGTATTTT. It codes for CASRVRRESTDTQYF.

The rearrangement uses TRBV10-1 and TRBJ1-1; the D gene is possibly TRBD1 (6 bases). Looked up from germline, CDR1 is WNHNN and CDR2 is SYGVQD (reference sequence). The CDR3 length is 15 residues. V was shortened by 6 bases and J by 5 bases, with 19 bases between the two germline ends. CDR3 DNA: TGCGCCAGCAGCCCTGGGACACTCGGGGGGACTGAAGCTTTCTTT. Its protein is CASSPGTLGGTEAFF.

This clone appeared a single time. CDR3 nucleotides: TGTGCCAGCAGAACCGACGTACGTTGGGCCGGAGAGACCCAGTACTTC. Encoded protein: CASRTDVRWAGETQYF. This sequence joins TRBV2 and TRBJ2-5; D gene uncertain. Trimming removed 6 bases from V and 4 bases from J, with 21 bases in between. The germline V gene encodes CDR1 SNHLY and CDR2 FYNNEI. CDR3 length equals 16 residues.

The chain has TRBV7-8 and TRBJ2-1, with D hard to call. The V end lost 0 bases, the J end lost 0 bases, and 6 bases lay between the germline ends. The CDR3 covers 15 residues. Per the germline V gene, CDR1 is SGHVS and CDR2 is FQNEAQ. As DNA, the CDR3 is TGTGCCAGCAGCTTAGCTCTTATCTCCTACAATGAGCAGTTCTTC. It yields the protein CASSLALISYNEQFF.

The CDR3 is CASSPLPLTGGLGYGYTF. CDR3 DNA: TGTGCCAGCAGCCCCCTCCCCCTAACAGGGGGATTGGGCTATGGCTACACCTTC. The chain carries TRBV7-8 and TRBJ1-2; TRBD1 agrees at 8 bases. The CDR3 contains 18 residues. Losses at the gene ends were 5 bases for V and 4 bases for J; bases not matched to a gene: 18. Germline V gene data show CDR1 as SGHVS and CDR2 as FQNEAQ.

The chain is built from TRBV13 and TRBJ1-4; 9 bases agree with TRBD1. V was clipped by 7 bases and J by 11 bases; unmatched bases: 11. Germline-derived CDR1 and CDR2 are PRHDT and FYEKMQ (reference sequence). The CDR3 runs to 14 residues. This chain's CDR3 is CASTQGQGGGKLFF. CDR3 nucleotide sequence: TGTGCCAGCACCCAGGGACAGGGAGGAGGTAAACTGTTTTTT. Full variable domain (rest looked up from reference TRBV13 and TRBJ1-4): AAGVIQSPRHLIKEKRETATLKCYPIPRHDTVYWYQQGPGQDPQFLISFYEKMQSDKGSIPDRFSAQQFSDYHSELNMSSLELGDSALYFCASTQGQGGGKLFFGSGTQLSVL.

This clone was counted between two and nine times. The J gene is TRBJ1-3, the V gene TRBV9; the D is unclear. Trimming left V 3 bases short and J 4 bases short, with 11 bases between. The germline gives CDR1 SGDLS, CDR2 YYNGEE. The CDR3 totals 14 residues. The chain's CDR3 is CASSETTVGNTIYF. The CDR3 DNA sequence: TGTGCCAGCAGCGAGACCACAGTGGGAAACACCATATATTTT.

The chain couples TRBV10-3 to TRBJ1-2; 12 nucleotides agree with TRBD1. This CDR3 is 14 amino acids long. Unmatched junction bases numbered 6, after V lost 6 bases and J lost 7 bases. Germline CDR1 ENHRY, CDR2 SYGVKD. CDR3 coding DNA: TGTGCCATCAGCCCGGGACAGGGGGCGGCTGGCTACACCTTC. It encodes CAISPGQGAAGYTF.

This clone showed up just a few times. The CDR3: CATFSSGPPGRGYTF. DNA for the CDR3: TGTGCCACCTTCTCTTCAGGGCCTCCCGGACGTGGCTACACCTTC. The chain uses TRBV10-3 and TRBJ1-2, with a tentative D call TRBD1 (5 bases). Looked up from germline, CDR1 is ENHRY and CDR2 is SYGVKD. The length of the CDR3 is 15 residues. V gave up 10 bases and J gave up 7 bases, with 25 bases separating them.

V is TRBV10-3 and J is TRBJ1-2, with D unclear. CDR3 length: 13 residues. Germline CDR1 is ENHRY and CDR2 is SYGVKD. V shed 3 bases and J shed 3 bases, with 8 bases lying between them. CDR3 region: CAISDNSDYGYTF. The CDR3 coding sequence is TGTGCCATCAGTGACAACAGTGACTATGGCTACACCTTC.

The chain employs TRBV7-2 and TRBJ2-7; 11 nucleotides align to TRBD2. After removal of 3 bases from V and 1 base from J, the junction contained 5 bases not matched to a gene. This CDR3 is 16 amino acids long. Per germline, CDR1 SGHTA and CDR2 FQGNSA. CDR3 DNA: TGTGCCAGCAGCTTTACTAGCGGGGGTGGTTCCTACGAGCAGTACTTC. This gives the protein CASSFTSGGGSYEQYF.

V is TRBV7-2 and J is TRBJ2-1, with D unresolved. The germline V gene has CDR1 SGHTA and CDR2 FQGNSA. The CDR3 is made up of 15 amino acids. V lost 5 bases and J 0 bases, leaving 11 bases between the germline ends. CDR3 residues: CASSAAESSYNEQFF. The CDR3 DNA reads TGTGCCAGCAGCGCCGCGGAGAGCTCCTACAATGAGCAGTTCTTC.

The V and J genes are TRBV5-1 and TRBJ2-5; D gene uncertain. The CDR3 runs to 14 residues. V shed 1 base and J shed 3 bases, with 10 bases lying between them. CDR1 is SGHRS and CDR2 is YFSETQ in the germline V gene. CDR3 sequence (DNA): TGCGCCAGCAGCTTGCTTTCCAGTGAAGAGACCCAGTACTTC. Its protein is CASSLLSSEETQYF.

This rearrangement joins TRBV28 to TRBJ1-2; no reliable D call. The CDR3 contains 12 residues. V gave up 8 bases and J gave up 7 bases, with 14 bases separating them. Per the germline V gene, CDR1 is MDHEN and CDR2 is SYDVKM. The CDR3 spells CASYQRRGGYTF. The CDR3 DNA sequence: TGTGCCAGCTACCAGAGACGCGGTGGCTACACCTTC.

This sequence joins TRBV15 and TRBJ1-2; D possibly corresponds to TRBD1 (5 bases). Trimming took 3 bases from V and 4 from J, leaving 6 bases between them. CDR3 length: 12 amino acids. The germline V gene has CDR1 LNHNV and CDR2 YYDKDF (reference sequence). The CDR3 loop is CATSRGGYGYTF. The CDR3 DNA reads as TGTGCCACCAGCAGGGGGGGCTATGGCTACACCTTC. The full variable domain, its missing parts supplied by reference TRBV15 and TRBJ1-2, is DAMVIQNPRYQVTQFGKPVTLSCSQTLNHNVMYWYQQKSSQAPKLLFHYYDKDFNNEADTPDNFQSRRPNTSFCFLDIRSPGLGDTAMYLCATSRGGYGYTFGSGTRLTVV.

The CDR3 reads CAISRTEAYEQYF. The CDR3 DNA sequence: TGTGCCATCTCCCGGACAGAGGCCTACGAGCAGTACTTC. The V call is TRBV10-3, the J call TRBJ2-7; a weak D match, TRBD1 (6 bases). The V end lost 8 bases, the J end lost 2 bases, and 13 bases lay between the germline ends. Germline V gene lookup returns CDR1 ENHRY and CDR2 SYGVKD. This CDR3 comprises 13 residues.

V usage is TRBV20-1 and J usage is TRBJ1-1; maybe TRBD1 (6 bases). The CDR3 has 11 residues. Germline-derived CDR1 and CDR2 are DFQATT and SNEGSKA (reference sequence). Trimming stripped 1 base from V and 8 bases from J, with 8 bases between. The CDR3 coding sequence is TGCAGTGCTAGAGGAGACAGGGAAGCTTTCTTT. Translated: CSARGDREAFF.

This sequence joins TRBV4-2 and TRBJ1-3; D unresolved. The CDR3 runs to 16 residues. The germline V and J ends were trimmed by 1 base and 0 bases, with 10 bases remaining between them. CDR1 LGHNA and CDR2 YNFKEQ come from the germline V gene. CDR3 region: CASSQGPQPSGNTIYF. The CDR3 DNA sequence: TGTGCCAGCAGCCAAGGGCCACAGCCCTCTGGAAACACCATATATTTT.

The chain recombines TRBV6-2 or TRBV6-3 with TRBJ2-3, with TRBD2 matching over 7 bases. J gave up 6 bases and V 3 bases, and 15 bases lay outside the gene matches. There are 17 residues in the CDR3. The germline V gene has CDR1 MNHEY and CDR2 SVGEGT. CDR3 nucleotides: TGTGCCAGCAGTTATCGAACGAGCGGGATATCATTGGATACGCAGTATTTT. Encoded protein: CASSYRTSGISLDTQYF.

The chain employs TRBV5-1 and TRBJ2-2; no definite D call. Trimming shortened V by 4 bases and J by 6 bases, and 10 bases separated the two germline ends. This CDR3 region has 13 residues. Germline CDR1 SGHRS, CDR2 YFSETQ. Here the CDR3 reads CASSKTRAGELFF. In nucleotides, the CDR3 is TGCGCCAGCAGCAAAACTCGGGCCGGGGAGCTGTTTTTT.

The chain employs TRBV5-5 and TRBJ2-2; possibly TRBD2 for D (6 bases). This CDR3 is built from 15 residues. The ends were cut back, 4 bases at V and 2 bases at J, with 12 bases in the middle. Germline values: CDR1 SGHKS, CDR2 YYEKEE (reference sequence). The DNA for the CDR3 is TGTGCCAGCAGCCCCGGGGAGGACAACACCGGGGAGCTGTTTTTT. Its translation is CASSPGEDNTGELFF.

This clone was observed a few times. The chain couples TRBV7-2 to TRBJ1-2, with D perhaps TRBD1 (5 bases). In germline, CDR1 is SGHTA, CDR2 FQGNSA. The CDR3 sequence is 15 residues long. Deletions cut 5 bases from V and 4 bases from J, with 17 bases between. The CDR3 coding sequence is TGTGCCAGCAGCCTTGACTGGGGGGTTGGCTATGGCTACACCTTC. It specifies CASSLDWGVGYGYTF.

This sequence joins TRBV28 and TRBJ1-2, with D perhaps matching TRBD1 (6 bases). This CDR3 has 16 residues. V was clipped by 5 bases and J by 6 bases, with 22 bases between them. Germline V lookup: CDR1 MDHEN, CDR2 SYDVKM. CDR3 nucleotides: TGTGCCAGCAGTACTTGGACAGCAATCCAAAGGGATGGCTACACCTTC. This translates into CASSTWTAIQRDGYTF.